Shown below are 13 T cell receptor beta chains from a single sample sequenced in a study of T cell responses to AZD1222 COVID-19 vaccine. Assay used: immunoSEQ multiplex PCR; TCRdb lists only in-frame clones, some missing. The data show approximately 140,000 clones, with about 89% seen just once and 7.5% to 8% held by the top ten. Specimen: peripheral blood, collected 28 days after the second dose of the MenACWY control vaccine. The receptors originated from an adult who received the MenACWY meningococcal vaccine as a control.

This chain connects TRBV5-6 to TRBJ1-6, with a weak D call TRBD1 (6 bases). Germline CDR1 SGHDT, CDR2 YYEEEE. The CDR3 has 14 residues. Trimming left V 4 bases short and J 7 bases short, with 12 bases between. The CDR3 DNA reads as TGTGCCAGCAGCCGGAGGACAGAAAATTCACCCCTCCACTTT. As protein: CASSRRTENSPLHF. The full variable domain, with the rest looked up from reference TRBV5-6 and TRBJ1-6, is DAGVTQSPTHLIKTRGQQVTLRCSPKSGHDTVSWYQQALGQGPQFIFQYYEEEERQRGNFPDRFSGHQFPNYSSELNVNALLLGDSALYLCASSRRTENSPLHFGNGTRLTVT.

The V gene is TRBV6-5, the J gene TRBJ1-2; possible D gene TRBD1, 6 bases. From germline, CDR1 is MNHEY and CDR2 SVGAGI. This CDR3 spans 14 amino acids. V lost 5 bases and J lost 7, with 17 bases in between. As DNA, the CDR3 is TGTGCCAGCAGTCCCGGGACAAGTCTTCTTGGCTACACCTTC. Protein product: CASSPGTSLLGYTF.

The chain uses TRBV29-1 and TRBJ2-1; 8 bases are a match to TRBD1. The CDR3 is made up of 15 amino acids. In germline, CDR1 is SQVTM, CDR2 ANQGSEA. After removal of 5 bases from V and 4 bases from J, the junction contained 10 bases not matched to a gene. CDR3 coding DNA: TGCAGCGTTCTCCCGGACAGGGTGGGATACAATGAGCAGTTCTTC. Its translation: CSVLPDRVGYNEQFF.

Worth noting for this clone: Other nucleotide sequences in the sample specify the same CDR3. The rearrangement uses TRBV5-1 and TRBJ2-2, with D possibly being TRBD1 (6 bases). Germline CDR1 and CDR2: SGHRS and YFSETQ. The V end lost 5 bases, the J end lost 1 base, and 9 bases lay between the germline ends. The CDR3 loop spans 14 amino acids. The CDR3 protein is CASSQGQNTGELFF. The CDR3 DNA is TGCGCCAGCAGTCAGGGACAGAACACCGGGGAGCTGTTTTTT. Based on the CDR3 plus reference TRBV5-1 and TRBJ2-2, the full variable domain is KAGVTQTPRYLIKTRGQQVTLSCSPISGHRSVSWYQQTPGQGLQFLFEYFSETQRNKGNFPGRFSGRQFSNSRSEMNVSTLELGDSALYLCASSQGQNTGELFFGEGSRLTVL.

This rearrangement joins TRBV20-1 to TRBJ1-2; D not resolved. CDR3 length: 10 residues. Germline V CDR1 and CDR2: DFQATT, SNEGSKA (reference sequence). The ends were cut back, 1 base at V and 7 bases at J, with 4 bases in the middle. CDR3 sequence reads: CSARAVGYTF. The CDR3 nucleotides are TGCAGTGCTAGAGCAGTTGGCTACACCTTC.

This clone was seen just once. The V and J genes are TRBV19 and TRBJ1-3; the match to TRBD1 covers 9 bases. Looked up from germline, CDR1 is LNHDA and CDR2 is SQIVND (reference sequence). J was trimmed by 1 base and V by 7 bases; bases with no gene match: 17. The CDR3 sequence is 19 residues long. DNA for the CDR3: TGTGCCAGTACTGGGGCCGGGACAGGGCTCATTGGATCTGGAAACACCATATATTTT. Translated, it gives CASTGAGTGLIGSGNTIYF.

The CDR3, as DNA: TGTGCCAGTAGTAGGCGTTCAACTAATGAAAAACTGTTTTTT. Translated, it gives CASSRRSTNEKLFF. V gene TRBV19 combines with J gene TRBJ1-4; the D is unclear. V lost 4 bases, J lost 0 bases, and 6 bases lay in between. CDR1 and CDR2 (germline): LNHDA, SQIVND (reference sequence). The CDR3 runs to 14 residues.

This chain uses TRBV3-1 (or the pseudogene TRBV3-2) with TRBJ1-5, with D possibly matching TRBD1 (5 bases). Trimming took off 3 bases at V and 4 bases at J, with 13 bases between the two ends. Germline assignment: CDR1 LGHDT and CDR2 YNNKEL (reference sequence). The CDR3 is made up of 15 amino acids. CDR3 region: CASSHGTGGNQPQHF. CDR3 bases: TGTGCCAGCAGCCATGGGACTGGGGGTAATCAGCCCCAGCATTTT.

The gene calls are TRBV5-1 and TRBJ2-6, with TRBD1 matching 7 bases. Trimming at V came to 2 bases and at J to 1 base, leaving 12 bases not matched to a gene. Germline V gene sequence: CDR1 SGHRS, CDR2 YFSETQ. The CDR3 extends over 19 amino acids. This chain's CDR3 is CASSFSNPRQGSGANVLTF. In nucleotides, the CDR3 is TGCGCCAGCAGCTTCTCGAATCCCCGACAGGGTTCTGGGGCCAACGTCCTGACTTTC.

The rearrangement joins TRBV6-5 to TRBJ1-2, with 9 bases aligning to TRBD1. CDR3 length equals 14 residues. V lost 0 bases, J lost 6 bases, and 2 bases stayed unmatched. Per the germline V gene, CDR1 is MNHEY and CDR2 is SVGAGI. The chain's CDR3 is CASSYSRDRDGYTF. CDR3 DNA: TGTGCCAGCAGTTACTCGAGGGACAGGGATGGCTACACCTTC.

The chain links TRBV6-5 to TRBJ1-2; TRBD1 aligns across 7 bases. There are 14 residues in the CDR3. Germline assignment: CDR1 MNHEY and CDR2 SVGAGI. V shed 6 bases, J shed 7 bases, and the junction held 11 bases outside the gene matches. Written as DNA, the CDR3 is TGTGCCAGCAGAGCACGACAGGGAGCACTTGGCTACACCTTC. Protein: CASRARQGALGYTF.

This chain connects TRBV10-3 to TRBJ2-3, with D unresolved. The CDR3 covers 12 residues. V lost 3 bases to trimming and J lost 0 bases, with 1 base between them. Germline V CDR1 and CDR2: ENHRY, SYGVKD. CDR3 residues: CAISDSTDTQYF. The CDR3 DNA reads as TGTGCCATCAGTGATAGCACAGATACGCAGTATTTT.

V usage is TRBV7-3 and J usage is TRBJ2-6; TRBD1 agrees at 7 bases. The CDR3 is 13 amino acids. The germline V gene has CDR1 SGHTA and CDR2 FQGTGA. V trimming: 3 bases; J trimming: 12 bases; junction bases outside the gene matches: 5. The CDR3 bases are TGTGCCAGCAGCTTGACAGGGAGCGGCGTCCTGACTTTC. This translates into CASSLTGSGVLTF.